This T cell receptor beta chain is drawn from a study of technical replicates of blood from a handful of donors. Data came from immunoSEQ multiplex PCR; TCRdb stores just in-frame clones and leaves some out. The sample lists about 13,000 clones, roughly 80% occurring once. This CDR3 is built from 13 residues. Per the germline V gene, CDR1 is MNHNY and CDR2 is SVGAGI (reference sequence). The V and J ends lost 6 bases and 13 bases, in that order; junction bases with no gene match: 11. The source of this sequence is a human donor in good health. The rearrangement uses TRBV6-6 and TRBJ2-1; 8 nucleotides align to TRBD1. The sample consisted of PBMCs. CDR3: CASSPDRVSLQFF. The CDR3 DNA sequence: TGTGCCAGCAGCCCGGACAGGGTTTCGCTTCAGTTCTTC.